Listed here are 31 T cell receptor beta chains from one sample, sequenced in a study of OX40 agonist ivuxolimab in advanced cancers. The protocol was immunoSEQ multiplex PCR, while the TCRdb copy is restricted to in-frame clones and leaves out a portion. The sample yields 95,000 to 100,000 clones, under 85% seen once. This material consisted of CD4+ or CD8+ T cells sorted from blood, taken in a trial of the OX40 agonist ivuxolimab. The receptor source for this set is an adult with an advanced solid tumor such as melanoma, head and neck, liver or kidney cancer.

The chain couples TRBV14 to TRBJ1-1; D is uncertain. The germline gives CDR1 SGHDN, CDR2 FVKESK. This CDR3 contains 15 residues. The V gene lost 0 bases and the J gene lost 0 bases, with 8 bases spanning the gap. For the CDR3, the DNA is TGTGCCAGCAGCCAAGATTATAGAATGAACACTGAAGCTTTCTTT. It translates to CASSQDYRMNTEAFF.

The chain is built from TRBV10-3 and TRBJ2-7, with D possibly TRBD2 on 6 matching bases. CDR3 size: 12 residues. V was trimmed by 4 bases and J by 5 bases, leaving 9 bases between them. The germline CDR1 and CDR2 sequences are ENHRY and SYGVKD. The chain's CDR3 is CAISARGDEQYF. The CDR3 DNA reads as TGTGCCATCAGTGCGCGGGGAGACGAGCAGTACTTC.

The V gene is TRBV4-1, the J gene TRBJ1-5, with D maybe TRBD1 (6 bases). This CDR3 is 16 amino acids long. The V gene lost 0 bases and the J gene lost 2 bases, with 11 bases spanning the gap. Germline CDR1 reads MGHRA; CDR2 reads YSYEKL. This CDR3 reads CASSQEGGIRNQPQHF. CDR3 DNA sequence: TGCGCCAGCAGCCAAGAAGGGGGGATTCGCAATCAGCCCCAGCATTTT.

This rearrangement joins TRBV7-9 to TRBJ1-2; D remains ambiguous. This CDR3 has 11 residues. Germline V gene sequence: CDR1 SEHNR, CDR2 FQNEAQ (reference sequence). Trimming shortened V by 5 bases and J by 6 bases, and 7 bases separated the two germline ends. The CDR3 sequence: CASSREDGYTF. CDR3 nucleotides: TGTGCCAGCAGCCGGGAGGATGGCTACACCTTC.

CDR3 nucleotide sequence: TGTGCCAGCAGTTCGGGGATCCATGCTAATGAAAAACTGTTTTTT. Its protein is CASSSGIHANEKLFF. This chain links TRBV27 with TRBJ1-4; D not certain. CDR3 length equals 15 residues. The ends were cut back, 4 bases at V and 3 bases at J, with 12 bases in the middle. Germline-derived CDR1 and CDR2 are MNHEY and SMNVEV (reference sequence).

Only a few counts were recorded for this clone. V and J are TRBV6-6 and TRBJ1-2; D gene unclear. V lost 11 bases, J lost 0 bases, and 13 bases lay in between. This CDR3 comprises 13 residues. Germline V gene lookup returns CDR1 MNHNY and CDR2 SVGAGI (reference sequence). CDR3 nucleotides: TGTGCCTGCTCCAGCCAAGCTAACTATGGCTACACCTTC. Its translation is CACSSQANYGYTF.

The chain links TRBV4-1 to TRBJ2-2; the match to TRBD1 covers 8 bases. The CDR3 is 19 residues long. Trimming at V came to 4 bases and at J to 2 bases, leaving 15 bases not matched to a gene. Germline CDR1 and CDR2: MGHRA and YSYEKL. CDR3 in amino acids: CASSPLGDDRGGNTGELFF. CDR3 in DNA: TGCGCCAGCAGCCCCCTGGGGGACGACAGGGGCGGAAACACCGGGGAGCTGTTTTTT.

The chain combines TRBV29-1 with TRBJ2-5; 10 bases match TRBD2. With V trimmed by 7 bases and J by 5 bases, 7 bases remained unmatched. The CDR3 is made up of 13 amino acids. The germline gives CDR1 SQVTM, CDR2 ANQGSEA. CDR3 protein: CSAQAGGGETQYF. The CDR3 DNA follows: TGCAGCGCCCAAGCGGGAGGGGGCGAGACCCAGTACTTC.

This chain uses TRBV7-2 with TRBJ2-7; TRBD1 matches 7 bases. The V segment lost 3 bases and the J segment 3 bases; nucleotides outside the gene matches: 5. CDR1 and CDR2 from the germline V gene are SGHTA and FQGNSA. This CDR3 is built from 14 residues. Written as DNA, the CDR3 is TGTGCCAGCAGCTTGGACAGGAATTACTACGAGCAGTACTTC. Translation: CASSLDRNYYEQYF.

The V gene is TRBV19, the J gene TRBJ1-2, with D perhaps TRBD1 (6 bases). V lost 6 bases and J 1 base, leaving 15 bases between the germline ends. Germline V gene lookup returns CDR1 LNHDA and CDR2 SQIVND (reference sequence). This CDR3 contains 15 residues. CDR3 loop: CASRPGGGVNYGYTF. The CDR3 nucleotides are TGTGCCAGTAGACCCGGCGGGGGCGTTAACTATGGCTACACCTTC.

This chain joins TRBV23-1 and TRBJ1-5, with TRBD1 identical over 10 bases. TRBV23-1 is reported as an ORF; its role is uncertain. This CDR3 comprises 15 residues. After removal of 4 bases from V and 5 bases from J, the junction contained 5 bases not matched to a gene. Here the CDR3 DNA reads TGCGCCAGCAGTCGGAGGACAGGGGGTCATCAGCCCCAGCATTTT. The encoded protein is CASSRRTGGHQPQHF.

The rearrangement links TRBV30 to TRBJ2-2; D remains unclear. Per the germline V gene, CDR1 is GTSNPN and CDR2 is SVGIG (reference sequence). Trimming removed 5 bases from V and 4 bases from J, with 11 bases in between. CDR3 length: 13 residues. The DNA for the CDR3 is TGTGCCTGGGGCCGGGCCATCACCGGGGAGCTGTTTTTT. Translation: CAWGRAITGELFF.

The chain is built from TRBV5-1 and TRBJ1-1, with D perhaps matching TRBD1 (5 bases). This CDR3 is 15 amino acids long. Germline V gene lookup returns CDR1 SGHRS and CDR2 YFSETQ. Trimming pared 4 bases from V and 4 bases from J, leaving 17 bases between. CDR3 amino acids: CASSPQAGRGTEAFF. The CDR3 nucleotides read TGCGCCAGCAGCCCCCAAGCGGGTAGGGGCACTGAAGCTTTCTTT. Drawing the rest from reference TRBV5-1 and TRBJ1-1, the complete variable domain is KAGVTQTPRYLIKTRGQQVTLSCSPISGHRSVSWYQQTPGQGLQFLFEYFSETQRNKGNFPGRFSGRQFSNSRSEMNVSTLELGDSALYLCASSPQAGRGTEAFFGQGTRLTVV.

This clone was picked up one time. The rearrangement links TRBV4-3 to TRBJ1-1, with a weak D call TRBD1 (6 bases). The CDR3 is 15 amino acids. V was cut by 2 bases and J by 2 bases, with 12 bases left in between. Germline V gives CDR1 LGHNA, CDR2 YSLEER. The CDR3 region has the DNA TGCGCCAGCAGCCAATCTCCCGGGACAAACACTGAAGCTTTCTTT. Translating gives CASSQSPGTNTEAFF.

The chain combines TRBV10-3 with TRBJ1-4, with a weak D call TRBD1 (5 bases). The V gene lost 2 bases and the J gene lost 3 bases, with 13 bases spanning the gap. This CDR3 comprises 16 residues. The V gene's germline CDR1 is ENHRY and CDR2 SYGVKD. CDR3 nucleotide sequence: TGTGCCATCAGTGAGGGGGCGATGGGGTCTAATGAAAAACTGTTTTTT. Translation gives CAISEGAMGSNEKLFF.

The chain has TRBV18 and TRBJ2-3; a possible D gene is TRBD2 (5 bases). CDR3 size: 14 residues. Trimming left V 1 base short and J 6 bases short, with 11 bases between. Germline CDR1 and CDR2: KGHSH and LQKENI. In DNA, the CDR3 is TGTGCCAGCTCACCACTGGATACGGGGGATACGCAGTATTTT. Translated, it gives CASSPLDTGDTQYF.

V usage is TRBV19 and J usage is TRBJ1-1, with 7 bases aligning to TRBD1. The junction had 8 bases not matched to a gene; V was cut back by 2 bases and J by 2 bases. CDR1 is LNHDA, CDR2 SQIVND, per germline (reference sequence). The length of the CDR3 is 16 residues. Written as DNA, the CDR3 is TGTGCCAGTAGTATAAAGGGACAGCCCTCTAACACTGAAGCTTTCTTT. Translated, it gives CASSIKGQPSNTEAFF.

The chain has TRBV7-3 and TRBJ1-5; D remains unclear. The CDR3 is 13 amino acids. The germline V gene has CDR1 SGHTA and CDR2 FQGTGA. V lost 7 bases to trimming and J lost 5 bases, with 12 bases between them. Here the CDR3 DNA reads TGTGCCAGCATAGACACGCAGCATCAGCCCCAGCATTTT. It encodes CASIDTQHQPQHF. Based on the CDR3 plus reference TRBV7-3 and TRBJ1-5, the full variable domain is GAGVSQTPSNKVTEKGKYVELRCDPISGHTALYWYRQSLGQGPEFLIYFQGTGAADDSGLPNDRFFAVRPEGSVSTLKIQRTERGDSAVYLCASIDTQHQPQHFGDGTRLSIL.

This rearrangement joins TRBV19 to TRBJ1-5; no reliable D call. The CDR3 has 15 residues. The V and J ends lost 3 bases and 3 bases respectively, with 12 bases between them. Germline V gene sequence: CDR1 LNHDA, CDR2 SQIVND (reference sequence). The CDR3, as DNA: TGTGCCAGTAGTATTTCTGGGCCTCTCAATCAGCCCCAGCATTTT. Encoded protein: CASSISGPLNQPQHF.

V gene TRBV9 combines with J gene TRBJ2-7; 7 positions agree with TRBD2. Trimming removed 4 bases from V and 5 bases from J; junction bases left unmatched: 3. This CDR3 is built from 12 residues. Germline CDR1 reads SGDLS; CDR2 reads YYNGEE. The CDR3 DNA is TGTGCCAGCAGCAACCTAGCGGACGAGCAGTACTTC. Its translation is CASSNLADEQYF.

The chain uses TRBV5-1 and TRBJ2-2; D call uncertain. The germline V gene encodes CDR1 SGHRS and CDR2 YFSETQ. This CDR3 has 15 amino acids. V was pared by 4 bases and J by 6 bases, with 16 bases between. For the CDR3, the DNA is TGCGCCAGCAGCCCCCCCCCGGTGGACGCCGGGGAGCTGTTTTTT. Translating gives CASSPPPVDAGELFF. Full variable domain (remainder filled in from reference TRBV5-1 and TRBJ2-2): KAGVTQTPRYLIKTRGQQVTLSCSPISGHRSVSWYQQTPGQGLQFLFEYFSETQRNKGNFPGRFSGRQFSNSRSEMNVSTLELGDSALYLCASSPPPVDAGELFFGEGSRLTVL.

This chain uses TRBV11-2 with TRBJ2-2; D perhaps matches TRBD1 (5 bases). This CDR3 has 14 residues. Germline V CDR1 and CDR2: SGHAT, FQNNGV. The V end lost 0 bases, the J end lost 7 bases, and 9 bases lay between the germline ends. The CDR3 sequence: CASSLDRRGGELFF. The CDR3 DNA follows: TGTGCCAGCAGCTTAGATCGTAGGGGCGGGGAGCTGTTTTTT.

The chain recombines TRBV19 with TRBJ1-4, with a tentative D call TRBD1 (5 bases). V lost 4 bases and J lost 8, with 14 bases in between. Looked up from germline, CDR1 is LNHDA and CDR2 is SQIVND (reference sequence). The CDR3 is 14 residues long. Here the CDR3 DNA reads TGTGCCAGTAGTAACGAGCGGGGGAGGGAAAAACTGTTTTTT. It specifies CASSNERGREKLFF.

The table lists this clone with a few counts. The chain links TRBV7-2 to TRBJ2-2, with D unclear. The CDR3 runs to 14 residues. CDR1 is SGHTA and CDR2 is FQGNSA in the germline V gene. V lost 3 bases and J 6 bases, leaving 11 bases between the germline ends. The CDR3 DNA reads TGTGCCAGCAGCTTCTCTACCTTGGCCGGGGAGCTGTTTTTT. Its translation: CASSFSTLAGELFF.

The chain's CDR3 is CASSLGMANYGYTF. The CDR3 DNA sequence: TGCGCCAGCAGCTTGGGGATGGCTAACTATGGCTACACCTTC. The chain is built from TRBV5-1 and TRBJ1-2; D not resolved. CDR1 and CDR2 (germline): SGHRS, YFSETQ. This CDR3 has 14 amino acids. Trimming removed 0 bases from V and 0 bases from J, with 6 bases in between. The full variable domain, with the rest looked up from reference TRBV5-1 and TRBJ1-2, is KAGVTQTPRYLIKTRGQQVTLSCSPISGHRSVSWYQQTPGQGLQFLFEYFSETQRNKGNFPGRFSGRQFSNSRSEMNVSTLELGDSALYLCASSLGMANYGYTFGSGTRLTVV.

The CDR3 sequence: CASSVVRRRVTGANVLTF. Here the CDR3 DNA reads TGTGCCAGCAGCGTAGTGAGGCGAAGGGTTACAGGGGCCAACGTCCTGACTTTC. The V and J genes are TRBV9 and TRBJ2-6; D is unclear. The CDR3 totals 18 residues. V gave up 0 bases and J gave up 4 bases, with 17 bases separating them. CDR1 and CDR2 from the germline V gene are SGDLS and YYNGEE.

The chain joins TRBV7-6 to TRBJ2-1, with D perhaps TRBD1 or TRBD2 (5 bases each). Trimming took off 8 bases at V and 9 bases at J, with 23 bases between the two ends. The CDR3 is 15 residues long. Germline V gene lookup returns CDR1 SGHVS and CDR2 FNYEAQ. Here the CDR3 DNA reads TGTGCCAGCGAAGAGGCGGGCTCGTCAAGGGGTGAGCAGTTCTTC. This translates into CASEEAGSSRGEQFF.

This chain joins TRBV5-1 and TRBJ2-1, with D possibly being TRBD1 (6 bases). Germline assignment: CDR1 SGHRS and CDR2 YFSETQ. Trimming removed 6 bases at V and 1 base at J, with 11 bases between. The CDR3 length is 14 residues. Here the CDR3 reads CASTPQGSYNEQFF. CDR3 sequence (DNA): TGCGCCAGCACCCCACAGGGATCCTACAATGAGCAGTTCTTC.

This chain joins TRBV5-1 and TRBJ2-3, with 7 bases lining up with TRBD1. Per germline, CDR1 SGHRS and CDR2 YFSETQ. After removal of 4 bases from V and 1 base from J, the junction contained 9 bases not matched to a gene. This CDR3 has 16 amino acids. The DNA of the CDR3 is TGCGCCAGCAGCACCGGACAGGTTCTGGGCACAGATACGCAGTATTTT. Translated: CASSTGQVLGTDTQYF.

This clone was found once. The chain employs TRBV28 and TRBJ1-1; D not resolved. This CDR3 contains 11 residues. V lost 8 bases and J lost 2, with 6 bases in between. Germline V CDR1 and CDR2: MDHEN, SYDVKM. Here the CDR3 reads CASQDNTEAFF. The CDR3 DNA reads TGTGCCAGCCAGGATAACACTGAAGCTTTCTTT.

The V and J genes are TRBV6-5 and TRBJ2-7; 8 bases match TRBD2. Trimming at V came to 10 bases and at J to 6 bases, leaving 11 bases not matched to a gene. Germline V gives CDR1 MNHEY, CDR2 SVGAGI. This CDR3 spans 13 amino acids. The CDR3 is CATALSGVIEQYF. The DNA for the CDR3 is TGTGCCACGGCCCTTAGCGGGGTAATCGAGCAGTACTTC.